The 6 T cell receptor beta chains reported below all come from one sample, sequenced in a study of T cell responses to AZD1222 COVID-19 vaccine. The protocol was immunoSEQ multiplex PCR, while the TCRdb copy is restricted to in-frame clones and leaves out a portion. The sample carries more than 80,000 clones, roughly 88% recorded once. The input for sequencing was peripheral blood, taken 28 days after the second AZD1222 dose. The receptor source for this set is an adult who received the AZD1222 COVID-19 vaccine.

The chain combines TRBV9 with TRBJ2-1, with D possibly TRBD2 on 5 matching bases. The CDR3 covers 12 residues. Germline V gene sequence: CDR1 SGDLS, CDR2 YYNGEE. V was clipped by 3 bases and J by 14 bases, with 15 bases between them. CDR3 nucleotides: TGTGCCAGCAGCGAGCTGGACTCTCCGGAGTTCTTC. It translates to CASSELDSPEFF. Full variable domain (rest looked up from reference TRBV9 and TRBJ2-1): DSGVTQTPKHLITATGQRVTLRCSPRSGDLSVYWYQQSLDQGLQFLIQYYNGEERAKGNILERFSAQQFPDLHSELNLSSLELGDSALYFCASSELDSPEFFGPGTRLTVL.

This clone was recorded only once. CDR3 in DNA: TGTGCCAGCAGCTTGCCTTCGGGGGGCAACGAGCAGTACTTC. It specifies CASSLPSGGNEQYF. This chain uses TRBV5-5 with TRBJ2-7, with D possibly matching TRBD2 (7 bases). The germline V gene encodes CDR1 SGHKS and CDR2 YYEKEE (reference sequence). V was cut by 1 base and J by 5 bases, with 13 bases left in between. CDR3 length equals 14 residues.

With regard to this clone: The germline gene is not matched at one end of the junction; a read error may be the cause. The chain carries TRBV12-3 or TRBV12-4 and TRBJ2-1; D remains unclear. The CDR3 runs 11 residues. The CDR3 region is CASTLHNEQFF. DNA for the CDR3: TGTGCCAGCACTTTACACAATGAGCAGTTCTTC.

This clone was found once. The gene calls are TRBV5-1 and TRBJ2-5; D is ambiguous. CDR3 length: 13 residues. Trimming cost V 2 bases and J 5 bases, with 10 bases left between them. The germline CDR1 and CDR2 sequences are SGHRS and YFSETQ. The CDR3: CASSFKGDETQYF. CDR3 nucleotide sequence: TGCGCCAGCAGCTTTAAGGGTGACGAGACCCAGTACTTC.

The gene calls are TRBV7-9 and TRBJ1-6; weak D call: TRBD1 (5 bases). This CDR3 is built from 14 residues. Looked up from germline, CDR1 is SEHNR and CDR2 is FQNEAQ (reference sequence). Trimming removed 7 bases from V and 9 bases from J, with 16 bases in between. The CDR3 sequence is CASTHLGATSPLHF. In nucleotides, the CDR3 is TGTGCCAGCACCCATCTCGGGGCGACTTCACCCCTCCACTTT.

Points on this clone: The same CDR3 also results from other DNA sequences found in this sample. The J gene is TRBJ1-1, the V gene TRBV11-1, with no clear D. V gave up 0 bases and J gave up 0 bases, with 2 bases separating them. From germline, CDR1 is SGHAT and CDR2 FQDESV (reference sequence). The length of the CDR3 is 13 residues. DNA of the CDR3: TGTGCCAGCAGCTTAGCCATGAACACTGAAGCTTTCTTT. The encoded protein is CASSLAMNTEAFF.